These 19 T cell receptor beta chains came from one sample sequenced in a study of T cell responses to AZD1222 COVID-19 vaccine. Assay used: immunoSEQ multiplex PCR; TCRdb lists only in-frame clones, some missing. The table includes fewer than 30,000 clones, 78% detected once. The source was peripheral blood, collected on day 0 of AZD1222 vaccination. All receptors come from an adult in good health.

This clone was seen a single time. V usage is TRBV4-3 and J usage is TRBJ1-2, with a possible D match to TRBD1 (5 bases). Trimming removed 1 base from V and 4 bases from J, with 10 bases in between. The CDR3 covers 14 residues. CDR1 and CDR2 (germline): LGHNA, YSLEER. The CDR3 is CASSQAEGRYGYTF. DNA for the CDR3: TGCGCCAGCAGCCAAGCAGAGGGGCGCTATGGCTACACCTTC.

As to this clone: This could be a read error, since a much larger clone is one nucleotide away. At the DNA level, this CDR3 is encoded by other sequences in the same sample as well. CDR3 nucleotides: TGTGCCAGCAGCCCAGGACAGGACTATGGCTACACCTTC. It yields the protein CASSPGQDYGYTF. This chain uses TRBV11-2 with TRBJ1-2; 7 bases map to TRBD1. After removal of 5 bases from V and 3 bases from J, the junction contained 3 bases not matched to a gene. The CDR3 is made up of 13 amino acids. Germline lookup yields CDR1 SGHAT and CDR2 FQNNGV.

Concerning this clone itself: One end of the junction fails to match germline, which may point to a read error. The chain uses TRBV6-5 and TRBJ2-1; 7 bases map to TRBD2. The CDR3 spans 14 residues. Germline CDR1 MNHEY, CDR2 SVGAGI. In DNA form, the CDR3 reads TGTGCCAGCAGGTACTTTGACGGGGGGACTACGCAGTTCTTC. Its translation is CASRYFDGGTTQFF.

V is TRBV6-5 and J is TRBJ1-5; the D is unclear. Germline V gene lookup returns CDR1 MNHEY and CDR2 SVGAGI. This CDR3 is built from 15 residues. The V and J ends lost 8 bases and 10 bases respectively, with 24 bases between them. CDR3 protein: CASGRPGGLGNPQHF. For the CDR3, the DNA is TGTGCCAGCGGACGGCCGGGAGGGTTGGGTAATCCCCAGCATTTT.

This clone has only one observation. The chain uses TRBV12-3 or TRBV12-4 and TRBJ1-1; 8 bases map to TRBD1. This CDR3 spans 13 amino acids. Trimming cost V 6 bases and J 5 bases; bases outside gene matches: 5. This chain's CDR3 is CASRAGGWTEAFF. CDR3 bases: TGTGCCAGCAGGGCAGGGGGCTGGACTGAAGCTTTCTTT.

This sequence joins TRBV18 and TRBJ2-3; unclear D gene. In germline, CDR1 is KGHSH, CDR2 LQKENI. The CDR3 sequence is 12 residues long. Trimming removed 8 bases from V and 2 bases from J, with 8 bases in between. In DNA form, the CDR3 reads TGTGCCAGCCTACCGGACACAGATACGCAGTATTTT. Protein product: CASLPDTDTQYF.

J is TRBJ2-5 and V is TRBV5-1; D is perhaps TRBD2 (6 bases). From germline, CDR1 is SGHRS and CDR2 YFSETQ. V gave up 0 bases and J gave up 5 bases, with 14 bases separating them. This CDR3 has 15 residues. CDR3 in amino acids: CASSLAGVGGETQYF. The CDR3 bases are TGCGCCAGCAGCTTGGCGGGAGTAGGAGGGGAGACCCAGTACTTC.

A few counts support this clone. In DNA, the CDR3 is TGTGCCAGCAGCTTAGACGGGGGGCGGTTGAACACTGAAGCTTTCTTT. Translated, it gives CASSLDGGRLNTEAFF. The rearrangement links TRBV7-9 to TRBJ1-1; D might be TRBD1 (6 bases). From germline, CDR1 is SEHNR and CDR2 FQNEAQ (reference sequence). V shed 1 base and J shed 0 bases, with 12 bases lying between them. The CDR3 covers 16 residues.

The chain uses TRBV6-1 and TRBJ1-3; TRBD1 might be the D (6 bases). The CDR3 is 15 residues long. With 3 bases removed from V and 4 bases from J, the gap between germline ends came to 13 bases. Germline CDR1 MNHNS, CDR2 SASEGT. CDR3 sequence reads: CASSEDSTRGNTIYF. In DNA, the CDR3 is TGTGCCAGCAGTGAGGACAGCACGCGGGGAAACACCATATATTTT.

The V and J genes are TRBV5-1 and TRBJ1-3; D unclear. Germline CDR1 and CDR2: SGHRS and YFSETQ. Trimming shortened V by 2 bases and J by 1 base, and 10 bases separated the two germline ends. This CDR3 contains 15 residues. CDR3 sequence (DNA): TGCGCCAGCAGCTTTATGGGTGGATCTGGAAACACCATATATTTT. It is translated as CASSFMGGSGNTIYF.

This chain links TRBV6-5 with TRBJ1-2; 11 bases match TRBD1. Germline values: CDR1 MNHEY, CDR2 SVGAGI. The V segment lost 7 bases and the J segment 8 bases; nucleotides outside the gene matches: 9. The CDR3 length is 14 residues. The CDR3 is CASTTGQGARGYTF. DNA of the CDR3: TGTGCCAGCACCACCGGACAGGGGGCGCGAGGCTACACCTTC.

In its sample, this clone was seen a few times. V usage is TRBV5-6 and J usage is TRBJ1-5, with D unclear. Trimming left V 0 bases short and J 1 base short, with 11 bases between. The V gene's germline CDR1 is SGHDT and CDR2 YYEEEE. This CDR3 contains 16 residues. CDR3 loop: CASSLAISRSNQPQHF. CDR3 sequence (DNA): TGTGCCAGCAGCTTGGCTATCTCGAGGAGCAATCAGCCCCAGCATTTT. Supplemented by reference TRBV5-6 and TRBJ1-5, the full variable domain reads DAGVTQSPTHLIKTRGQQVTLRCSPKSGHDTVSWYQQALGQGPQFIFQYYEEEERQRGNFPDRFSGHQFPNYSSELNVNALLLGDSALYLCASSLAISRSNQPQHFGDGTRLSIL.

The chain is built from TRBV5-1 and TRBJ2-7; the D is unclear. With 4 bases removed from V and 3 bases from J, the gap between germline ends came to 11 bases. The germline V gene encodes CDR1 SGHRS and CDR2 YFSETQ. This CDR3 is 13 amino acids long. The CDR3 region has the DNA TGCGCCAGCAGCAAGGAAAGGAGCTACGAGCAGTACTTC. The encoded protein is CASSKERSYEQYF.

This chain connects TRBV6-5 to TRBJ2-3; D perhaps matches TRBD2 (5 bases). CDR1 and CDR2 from the germline V gene are MNHEY and SVGAGI. The CDR3 loop spans 14 amino acids. Trimming removed 7 bases at V and 6 bases at J, with 17 bases between. The CDR3 DNA sequence: TGTGCCAGCACCGAACCTGGAGGCCCTGATACGCAGTATTTT. Encoded protein: CASTEPGGPDTQYF.

This rearrangement joins TRBV30 to TRBJ2-4; no firm D call. The length of the CDR3 is 14 residues. CDR1 and CDR2 (germline): GTSNPN, SVGIG (reference sequence). With 6 bases removed from V and 4 bases from J, the gap between germline ends came to 16 bases. CDR3 protein: CACIPLERKNIQYF. The CDR3 DNA sequence: TGTGCCTGCATCCCCCTAGAGAGGAAAAACATTCAGTACTTC. Variable domain in full (rest from reference TRBV30 and TRBJ2-4): SQTIHQWPATLVQPVGSPLSLECTVEGTSNPNLYWYRQAAGRGLQLLFYSVGIGQISSEVPQNLSASRPQDRQFILSSKKLLLSDSGFYLCACIPLERKNIQYFGAGTRLSVL.

This clone appeared once. This chain joins TRBV5-6 and TRBJ2-3; 7 bases line up with TRBD2. With V trimmed by 4 bases and J by 0 bases, 8 bases remained unmatched. The CDR3 consists of 16 residues. Germline V gene sequence: CDR1 SGHDT, CDR2 YYEEEE. CDR3: CASSRSRGLSTDTQYF. For the CDR3, the DNA is TGTGCCAGCAGCCGATCGAGGGGACTAAGCACAGATACGCAGTATTTT.

The genes are TRBV27 and TRBJ2-3; D is unresolved. The CDR3 is made up of 15 amino acids. The V gene's germline CDR1 is MNHEY and CDR2 SMNVEV (reference sequence). Trimming removed 6 bases at V and 1 base at J, with 14 bases between. For the CDR3, the DNA is TGTGCCAGCAGGCCACTTACGTGGCGCACAGATACGCAGTATTTT. Its protein product is CASRPLTWRTDTQYF.

This clone is a singleton in its sample. The rearrangement links TRBV7-6 to TRBJ1-3; tentatively, D is TRBD1 (5 bases). V shed 0 bases and J shed 0 bases, with 9 bases lying between them. Germline V gives CDR1 SGHVS, CDR2 FNYEAQ. The CDR3 contains 16 residues. The CDR3 spells CASSLATGLSGNTIYF. The CDR3 nucleotides read TGTGCCAGCAGCTTAGCCACAGGCCTCTCTGGAAACACCATATATTTT.

The chain has TRBV28 and TRBJ2-7, with 11 bases matching TRBD2. Unmatched junction bases numbered 3, after V lost 4 bases and J lost 1 base. This CDR3 comprises 15 residues. The germline V gene has CDR1 MDHEN and CDR2 SYDVKM. DNA of the CDR3: TGTGCCAGCAGTTCCGGGACTAGCGGTTCCTACGAGCAGTACGTC. It specifies CASSSGTSGSYEQYV.